Listed below are T cell receptor beta chains from one sample, sequenced in a study of blood T cell repertoires in COVID-19. TCRdb keeps only in-frame clones here, not all; method: immunoSEQ multiplex PCR. The sample has approximately 470,000 clones; around 87% are singletons. Sequencing used PBMCs or T cells enriched from blood (not recorded which). The receptor source for this set is a woman aged 18-29 years who had recovered from COVID-19. CDR3s include the opening cysteine and the closing phenylalanine or tryptophan.

V	J	CDR3
TRBV3-1/TRBV3-2	TRBJ2-3	CASSPGTTDTQYF
TRBV25-1	TRBJ2-2	CASSGPTGGSGELFF
TRBV3-1/TRBV3-2	TRBJ1-3	CASSLGNTIYF
TRBV9	TRBJ2-3	CASSAGTGPEDTQYF
TRBV30	TRBJ1-4	CAWSTPRGVSSEKLFF
TRBV7-9	TRBJ2-7	CASSLQADAYEQYF
TRBV5-6	TRBJ2-3	CASSLAGVSTDTQYF
TRBV18	TRBJ2-5	CASSPRGETQYF
TRBV11-3	TRBJ1-5	CASSSHAGYSNQPQHF
TRBV29-1	TRBJ1-4	CSVRPQEKLFF
TRBV27	TRBJ1-6	CASSGLLGTGDSVLHF
TRBV12-3/TRBV12-4	TRBJ1-2	CASSPTGKGYTF
TRBV21-1	TRBJ2-5	CASTPGRGWDQYF
TRBV2	TRBJ2-1	CASSVSAEAYNEQFF
TRBV6-5	TRBJ1-1	CASSPYRGPNTEAFF
TRBV30	TRBJ1-5	CAWSRQGNQPQHF